This T cell receptor beta chain is from a study of blood T cell repertoires in COVID-19. Study overall: T cells, B-cell-depleted T cells, or PBMCs provided the cDNA or gDNA that served as material.

Using immunoSEQ multiplex PCR, the repertoire was profiled, and TCRdb retains in-frame clones only, with some absent. The table lists about 24,000 clones, 60% to 75% of them singletons. Seattle patients were enrolled during active infection and followed longitudinally. The length of the CDR3 is 15 residues. Trimming removed 1 base from V and 2 bases from J; junction bases left unmatched: 4. In germline, CDR1 is MNHNS, CDR2 SASEGT. J is TRBJ2-5 and V is TRBV6-1; 7 positions match TRBD1. The sequencing sample was made of peripheral blood. This receptor was identified in a man in his fifties or sixties with COVID-19, enrolled during active disease. Here the CDR3 reads CASSEGDREQETQYF. For the CDR3, the DNA is TGTGCCAGCAGTGAAGGAGACAGGGAACAAGAGACCCAGTACTTC.